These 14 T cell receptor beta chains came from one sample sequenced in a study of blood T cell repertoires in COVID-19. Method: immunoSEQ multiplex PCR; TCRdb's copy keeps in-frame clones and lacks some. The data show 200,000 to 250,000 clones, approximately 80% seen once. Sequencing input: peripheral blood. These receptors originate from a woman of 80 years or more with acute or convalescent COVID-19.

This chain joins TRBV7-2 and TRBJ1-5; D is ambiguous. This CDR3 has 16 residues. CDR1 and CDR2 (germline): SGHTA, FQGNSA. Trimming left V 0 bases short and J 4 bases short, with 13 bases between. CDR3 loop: CASSLAFGRKNQPQHF. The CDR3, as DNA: TGTGCCAGCAGCTTAGCCTTCGGCAGGAAAAATCAGCCCCAGCATTTT.

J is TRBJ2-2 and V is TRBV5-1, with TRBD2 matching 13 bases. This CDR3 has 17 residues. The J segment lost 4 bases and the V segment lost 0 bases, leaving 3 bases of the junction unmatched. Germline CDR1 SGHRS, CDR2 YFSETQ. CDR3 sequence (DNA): TGCGCCAGCAGCTTGGGAGGACTAGCGGGAGTCACCGGGGAGCTGTTTTTT. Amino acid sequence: CASSLGGLAGVTGELFF.

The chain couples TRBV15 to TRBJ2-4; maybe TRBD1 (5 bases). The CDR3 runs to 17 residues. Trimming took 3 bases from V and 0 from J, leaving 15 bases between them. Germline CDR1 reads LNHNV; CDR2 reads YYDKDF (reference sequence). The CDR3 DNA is TGTGCCACCAGCAGGACCTTACAGGAGCTAGCCAAAAACATTCAGTACTTC. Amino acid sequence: CATSRTLQELAKNIQYF.

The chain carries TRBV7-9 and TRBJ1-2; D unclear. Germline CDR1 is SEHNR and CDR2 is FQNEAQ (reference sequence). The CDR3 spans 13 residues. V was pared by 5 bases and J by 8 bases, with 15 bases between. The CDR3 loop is CASSPPVAGGYTF. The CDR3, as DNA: TGTGCCAGCAGCCCCCCGGTCGCAGGAGGCTACACCTTC.

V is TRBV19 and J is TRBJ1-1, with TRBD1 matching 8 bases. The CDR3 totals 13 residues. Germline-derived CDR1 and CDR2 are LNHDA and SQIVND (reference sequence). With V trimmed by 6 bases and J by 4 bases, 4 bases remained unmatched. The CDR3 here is CASRTGVGTEAFF. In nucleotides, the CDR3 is TGTGCCAGTAGGACAGGGGTAGGCACTGAAGCTTTCTTT.

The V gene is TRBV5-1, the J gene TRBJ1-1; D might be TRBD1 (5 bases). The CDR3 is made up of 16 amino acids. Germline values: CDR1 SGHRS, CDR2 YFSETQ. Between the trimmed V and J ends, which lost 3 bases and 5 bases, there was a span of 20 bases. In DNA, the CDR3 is TGCGCCAGCAGCTCAGGACACGTAGTTTCAGGGACTGAAGCTTTCTTT. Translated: CASSSGHVVSGTEAFF.

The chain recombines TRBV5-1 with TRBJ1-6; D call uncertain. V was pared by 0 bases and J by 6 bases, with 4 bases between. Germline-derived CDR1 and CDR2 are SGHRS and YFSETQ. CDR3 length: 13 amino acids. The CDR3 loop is CASSLASNSPLHF. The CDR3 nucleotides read TGCGCCAGCAGCTTGGCCAGTAATTCACCCCTCCACTTT.

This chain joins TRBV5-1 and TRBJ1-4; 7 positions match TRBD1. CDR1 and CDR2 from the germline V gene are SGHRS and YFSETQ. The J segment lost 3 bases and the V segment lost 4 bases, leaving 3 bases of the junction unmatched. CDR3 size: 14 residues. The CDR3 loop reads CASSLDRANEKLFF. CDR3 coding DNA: TGCGCCAGCAGCCTCGACAGGGCTAATGAAAAACTGTTTTTT.

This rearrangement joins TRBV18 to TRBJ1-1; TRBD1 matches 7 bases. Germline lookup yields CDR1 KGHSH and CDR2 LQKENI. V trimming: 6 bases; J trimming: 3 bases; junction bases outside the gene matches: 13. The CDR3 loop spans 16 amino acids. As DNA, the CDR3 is TGTGCCAGCTCCCCGACAGGGTTAGTTGGGCACACTGAAGCTTTCTTT. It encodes CASSPTGLVGHTEAFF.

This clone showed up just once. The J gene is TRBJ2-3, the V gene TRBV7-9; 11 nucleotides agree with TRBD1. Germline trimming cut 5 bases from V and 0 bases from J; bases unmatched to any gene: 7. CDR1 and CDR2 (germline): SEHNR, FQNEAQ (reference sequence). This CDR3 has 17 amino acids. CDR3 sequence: CASSPGDRGDSTDTQYF. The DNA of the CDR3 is TGTGCCAGCAGCCCCGGGGACAGGGGGGATAGCACAGATACGCAGTATTTT.

This chain's CDR3 is CASSLAGGGGVRAQEAFF. Here the CDR3 DNA reads TGTGCCAGCAGCTTGGCGGGCGGAGGGGGCGTAAGAGCCCAAGAAGCTTTCTTT. The chain joins TRBV5-6 to TRBJ1-1; TRBD1 aligns across 7 bases. The CDR3 has 18 amino acids. The V gene's germline CDR1 is SGHDT and CDR2 YYEEEE. With V trimmed by 0 bases and J by 8 bases, 19 bases remained unmatched.

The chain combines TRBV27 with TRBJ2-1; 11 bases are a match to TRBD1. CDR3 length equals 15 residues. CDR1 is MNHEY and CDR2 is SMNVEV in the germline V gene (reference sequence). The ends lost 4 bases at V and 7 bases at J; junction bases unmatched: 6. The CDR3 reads CASSSGQGDRNEQFF. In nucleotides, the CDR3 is TGTGCCAGCAGTTCGGGACAGGGGGACCGGAATGAGCAGTTCTTC.

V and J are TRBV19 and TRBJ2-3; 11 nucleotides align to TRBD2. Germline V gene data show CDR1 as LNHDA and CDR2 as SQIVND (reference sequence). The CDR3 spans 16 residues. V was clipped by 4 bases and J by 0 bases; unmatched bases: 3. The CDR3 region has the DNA TGTGCCAGTAGTAGGGTAGCGGGAGGGAGCACAGATACGCAGTATTTT. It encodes CASSRVAGGSTDTQYF.

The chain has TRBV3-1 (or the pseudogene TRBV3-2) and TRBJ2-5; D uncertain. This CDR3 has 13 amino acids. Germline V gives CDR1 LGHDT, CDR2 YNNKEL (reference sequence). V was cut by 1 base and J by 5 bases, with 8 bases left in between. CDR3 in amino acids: CASSQGYAETQYF. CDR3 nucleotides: TGTGCCAGCAGCCAAGGATACGCGGAGACCCAGTACTTC.